A single sample gave rise to the 23 T cell receptor beta chains below, sequenced in a study of tumor and adjacent non-tumor tissue in lung cancer. This sample's RNA came from whole unsorted tissue. A modified ARM-PCR protocol with three rounds of nested PCR amplified TCRbeta. TCRdb ran MiXCR on the multiplex PCR reads and lists one entry per CDR3 protein. The repertoire holds roughly 93,000 distinct CDR3 sequences, 67% seen once, with about a sixth in the top ten. Sequencing was done on a sample of lung tumor tissue. These receptors were taken from a man in his sixties with non-small cell lung cancer.

The J gene is TRBJ1-3, the V gene TRBV11-2; D ambiguous. This CDR3 has 14 residues. Germline V gene lookup returns CDR1 SGHAT and CDR2 FQNNGV. In DNA, the CDR3 is TGTGTCAGTAGCTTGACACCCTCTGGAAACACCATATATTTT. The encoded protein is CVSSLTPSGNTIYF.

At least ten counts were recorded for this clonotype. The chain recombines TRBV20-1 with TRBJ2-3; 8 positions match TRBD1. The V segment lost 6 bases and the J segment 2 bases; nucleotides outside the gene matches: 7. CDR3 size: 14 residues. CDR1 is DFQATT, CDR2 SNEGSKA, per germline (reference sequence). The CDR3 DNA reads TGCAGTGCCCCGACAGGGGCTGTCACAGATACGCAGTATTTT. Its translation: CSAPTGAVTDTQYF.

This clonotype is judged medium-sized. The rearrangement links TRBV11-2 to TRBJ2-1, with TRBD2 as a possible D gene (6 bases). Trimming stripped 0 bases from V and 10 bases from J, with 19 bases between. The CDR3 length is 16 residues. Germline V gene lookup returns CDR1 SGHAT and CDR2 FQNNGV. The CDR3, as DNA: TGTGCCAGCAGCTTAGATCAGCTGGGGACTCGGGGAGAGCAGTTCTTC. Translating it yields CASSLDQLGTRGEQFF. Filled out from reference TRBV11-2 and TRBJ2-1, the complete variable domain reads EAGVAQSPRYKIIEKRQSVAFWCNPISGHATLYWYQQILGQGPKLLIQFQNNGVVDDSQLPKDRFSAERLKGVDSTLKIQPAKLEDSAVYLCASSLDQLGTRGEQFFGPGTRLTVL.

This clonotype was picked up many times. V usage is TRBV11-2 and J usage is TRBJ1-2; 7 bases align to TRBD1. The CDR3 spans 14 residues. V shed 2 bases, J shed 5 bases, and the junction held 5 bases outside the gene matches. Looked up from germline, CDR1 is SGHAT and CDR2 is FQNNGV. The CDR3 reads CASSLLTGIYGYTF. The CDR3 nucleotides are TGTGCCAGCAGCTTATTGACAGGGATATATGGCTACACCTTC. Full variable domain (missing parts from reference TRBV11-2 and TRBJ1-2): EAGVAQSPRYKIIEKRQSVAFWCNPISGHATLYWYQQILGQGPKLLIQFQNNGVVDDSQLPKDRFSAERLKGVDSTLKIQPAKLEDSAVYLCASSLLTGIYGYTFGSGTRLTVV.

Turning to this clonotype: A much more abundant neighbour one base away suggests this may be a read error. This sequence joins TRBV9 and TRBJ1-3; 7 bases are shared with TRBD1. CDR3 length: 16 residues. CDR1 is SGDLS and CDR2 is YYNGEE in the germline V gene. Trimming cost V 4 bases and J 0 bases; bases outside gene matches: 7. CDR3 bases: TGTGCCAGCAGCCAGGGACAGTTAAGCTCTGGAAACACCATATATTTT. Residues: CASSQGQLSSGNTIYF.

J is TRBJ2-3 and V is TRBV4-1, with TRBD2 as a possible D gene (6 bases). This CDR3 has 17 residues. Trimming pared 1 base from V and 5 bases from J, leaving 19 bases between. Germline CDR1 MGHRA, CDR2 YSYEKL. The CDR3: CASSQVAAGGTRDTQYF. CDR3 nucleotide sequence: TGCGCCAGCAGCCAAGTAGCGGCTGGAGGGACCAGAGATACGCAGTATTTT.

As regards this clonotype: It is likely a read error, because the conserved phenylalanine at the end of the CDR3 is missing. The chain carries TRBV4-3 and TRBJ2-2; D gene unclear. This CDR3 has 13 amino acids. Germline CDR1 and CDR2: LGHNA and YSLEER. Trimming shortened V by 2 bases and J by 10 bases, and 11 bases separated the two germline ends. The CDR3 loop is CASSQLPAEELFY. For the CDR3, the DNA is TGCGCCAGCAGCCAATTGCCTGCCGAGGAGCTGTTTTAT.

With regard to this clonotype: Sequence at one end of the junction differs from germline and may be a read error. The rearrangement joins TRBV6-2 or TRBV6-3 to TRBJ2-2; the D gene is possibly TRBD2 (5 bases). Germline CDR1 MNHEY, CDR2 SVGEGT. The CDR3 has 16 amino acids. The chain's CDR3 is CASRPAGAADTGELFF. The CDR3 nucleotides are TGTGCTAGCAGACCGGCGGGCGCCGCGGACACCGGGGAGCTGTTTTTT.

The chain combines TRBV5-6 with TRBJ1-6; 10 nucleotides align to TRBD1. The CDR3 consists of 16 residues. The junction had 9 bases not matched to a gene; V was cut back by 5 bases and J by 7 bases. Germline-derived CDR1 and CDR2 are SGHDT and YYEEEE. The CDR3 is CASSFGQGEVNSPLHF. The CDR3 DNA reads as TGTGCCAGCAGTTTTGGACAGGGGGAAGTGAATTCACCCCTCCACTTT.

This clonotype was seen only once. The rearrangement joins TRBV19 to TRBJ1-1; D possibly corresponds to TRBD1 (5 bases). Germline loops: CDR1 LNHDA, CDR2 SQIVND (reference sequence). The CDR3 covers 13 residues. Trimming removed 7 bases from V and 11 bases from J, with 20 bases in between. Here the CDR3 reads CASNPLPGLEAFF. The CDR3 nucleotides are TGTGCCAGTAATCCCCTCCCAGGGTTGGAGGCTTTCTTT.

This clonotype was picked up a small number of times. Given a much more abundant clone one base away, this may be a read error. The chain links TRBV29-1 to TRBJ1-5; D may be TRBD1 (6 bases). Trimming shortened V by 4 bases and J by 9 bases, and 22 bases separated the two germline ends. This CDR3 comprises 15 residues. Germline CDR1 reads SQVTM; CDR2 reads ANQGSEA. The CDR3 protein is CSVAPPREGDRPQHF. CDR3 nucleotide sequence: TGCAGCGTTGCCCCCCCCAGGGAGGGGGATCGGCCCCAGCATTTT. Full variable domain (rest looked up from reference TRBV29-1 and TRBJ1-5): SAVISQKPSRDICQRGTSLTIQCQVDSQVTMMFWYRQQPGQSLTLIATANQGSEATYESGFVIDKFPISRPNLTFSTLTVSNMSPEDSSIYLCSVAPPREGDRPQHFGDGTRLSIL.

With regard to this clonotype: The junction departs from the called germline gene at one end, perhaps through a read error. This sequence joins TRBV4-3 and TRBJ2-1, with D maybe TRBD2 (5 bases). CDR1 is LGHNA and CDR2 is YSLEER in the germline V gene. The CDR3 totals 14 residues. CDR3 in DNA: TGCGCTAGCAGCTCAAAAGGACTTTACAATGCGCAGTTCTTC. Translated, it gives CASSSKGLYNAQFF.

Comments on this clonotype: The conserved closing phenylalanine or tryptophan is absent in this CDR3, likely reflecting a read error. The CDR3: CASSADRGNTIYL. The CDR3 DNA sequence: TGTGCCAGCAGCGCTGACAGGGGAAACACCATATATCTT. The chain uses TRBV11-3 and TRBJ1-3; D is possibly TRBD1 (6 bases). The germline CDR1 and CDR2 sequences are SGHNT and YENEEA. CDR3 size: 13 residues. V dropped 5 bases and J dropped 4 bases, with 9 bases sitting between them.

Note on this clonotype: A read error may explain this, as a much larger clone is one base away. V and J are TRBV4-3 and TRBJ2-2; D could derive from TRBD1 or TRBD2 (5 bases each). Germline-derived CDR1 and CDR2 are LGHNA and YSLEER. Trimming pared 1 base from V and 5 bases from J, leaving 20 bases between. The CDR3 length is 18 residues. In DNA form, the CDR3 reads TGCGCCAGCAGCCAAGTATTAATATGGGGGATGGAAACCGGGGAGCTGTTTTTT. It codes for CASSQVLIWGMETGELFF.

In this sample, this clonotype turned up once. The junction differs from germline at one of its ends, possibly a read error. The rearrangement links TRBV6-6 to TRBJ2-7, with D possibly matching TRBD2 (7 bases). Germline CDR1 MNHNY, CDR2 SVGAGI (reference sequence). The CDR3 sequence is 14 residues long. The CDR3 sequence is CGSRYGGRLFEQYF. DNA for the CDR3: TGTGGCAGCCGTTACGGGGGGCGGCTCTTCGAGCAGTACTTC.

As concerns this clonotype: Without the conserved terminal phenylalanine or tryptophan, this CDR3 likely stems from a read error. J is TRBJ2-1 and V is TRBV6-6; 13 nucleotides align to TRBD2. Germline lookup yields CDR1 MNHNY and CDR2 SVGAGI (reference sequence). The CDR3 has 16 residues. The CDR3 is CASSHSRTSGSNEQFL. CDR3 DNA: TGTGCCAGCAGTCACTCGAGGACTAGCGGGAGTAATGAGCAGTTCCTC.

The chain carries TRBV6-6 and TRBJ2-7; 7 bases are a match to TRBD1. V dropped 2 bases and J dropped 6; count of bases not matched to a gene: 4. CDR3 length equals 13 residues. Germline V gene data show CDR1 as MNHNY and CDR2 as SVGAGI (reference sequence). The CDR3 here is CASSYTGETEQYF. CDR3 bases: TGTGCCAGCAGTTACACAGGGGAAACCGAGCAGTACTTC.

This clonotype is medium-sized by share. V usage is TRBV6-1 and J usage is TRBJ2-7, with no clear D. Trimming took off 2 bases at V and 1 base at J, with 9 bases between the two ends. The CDR3 is made up of 14 amino acids. In germline, CDR1 is MNHNS, CDR2 SASEGT. CDR3 sequence (DNA): TGTGCCAGCAGTGAAATAGGGATATCCTACGAGCAGTACTTC. This codes for CASSEIGISYEQYF.

The V gene is TRBV7-2, the J gene TRBJ2-1, with a tentative D call TRBD2 (6 bases). V gave up 4 bases and J gave up 0 bases, with 13 bases separating them. Germline CDR1 and CDR2: SGHTA and FQGNSA. The CDR3 is 16 residues long. The CDR3 loop is CASSSDTSISYNEQFF. As DNA, the CDR3 is TGTGCCAGCAGCTCTGATACTAGCATCTCCTACAATGAGCAGTTCTTC.

J is TRBJ2-1 and V is TRBV12-3 or TRBV12-4; TRBD2 matches at 9 bases. V shed 6 bases, J shed 3 bases, and the junction held 6 bases outside the gene matches. This CDR3 region has 15 residues. The chain's CDR3 is CASSVTAGGYNEQFF. The CDR3 DNA reads as TGTGCCAGCAGCGTGACAGCGGGGGGCTACAATGAGCAGTTCTTC.

This clonotype was seen ten or more times. The chain has TRBV10-2 and TRBJ1-5; maybe TRBD1 (6 bases). Germline loops: CDR1 WSHSY, CDR2 SAAADI. CDR3 size: 13 residues. V lost 5 bases and J lost 6, with 11 bases in between. This CDR3 reads CASSQGGGQPQHF. In DNA, the CDR3 is TGCGCCAGCAGTCAAGGGGGAGGTCAGCCCCAGCATTTT.

With respect to this clonotype: Germline is not matched at one junction end, which may reflect a read error. This chain uses TRBV4-3 with TRBJ2-1; D might be TRBD2 (6 bases). This CDR3 has 18 residues. Germline CDR1 and CDR2: LGHNA and YSLEER. CDR3 region: CTSSQDKGPGEGSNEQFF. CDR3 nucleotides: TGCACCAGCAGCCAAGATAAGGGCCCGGGAGAGGGGTCCAATGAGCAGTTCTTC.

J is TRBJ2-5 and V is TRBV12-3 or TRBV12-4; 11 bases map to TRBD1. The CDR3 consists of 15 residues. J gave up 4 bases and V 5 bases, and 6 bases lay outside the gene matches. CDR3 region: CASSHGQGARETQYF. The CDR3 DNA reads as TGTGCCAGCAGTCACGGACAGGGGGCGAGAGAGACCCAGTACTTC.